The present TCR beta chain was sequenced within a study of T cells in tuberculosis. Study-wide background: CD1B tetramers identified T cells specific for mycobacterial lipid GMM.

Per the germline V gene, CDR1 is MNHNS and CDR2 is SASEGT. V lost 8 bases to trimming and J lost 4 bases; unmatched junction nucleotides: 3. The CDR3 spans 13 residues. Study results and limitations: T cells binding CD1B-GMM tetramer weakly possibly escaped the sort.

Sorting used thawed, overnight-rested PBMC stained with anti-CD3, a viability dye and GMM-loaded CD1B tetramer. CD1B tetramers were loaded with Rhodococcus equi-derived C32 glucose monomycolate. PBMC for tetramer sorting were first depleted of CD14-expressing monocytes. Tetramer-negative cells, roughly 100,000 per donor, were also sorted. Assay: immunoSEQ multiplex PCR; the TCRdb copy retains only in-frame clones and omits some. The top ten clones hold 21% of a sample with 55,000 to 60,000 clones, approximately 91% of them seen once. The chain couples TRBV6-1 to TRBJ2-2; 8 nucleotides line up with TRBD1. The receptor was derived from an adult woman with latent tuberculosis. Sequenced input: CD1b-GMM tetramer-negative cells sorted from PBMCs. This chain's CDR3 is CASYRGITGELFF. In nucleotides, the CDR3 is TGTGCCAGCTACAGGGGGATCACCGGGGAGCTGTTTTTT.